Sequencing of this T cell receptor (beta chain) was carried out in a study of T-cell memory formation after mild COVID-19. Findings and caveats of the study: Among clones peaking at day 37 in the second wave, SARS-CoV-2 specificity remained unconfirmed. Some responding clones appeared in pre-infection memory, suggesting cross-reactive memory joined.

Constant-segment primers were used for 5'RACE, and the resulting TCR alpha and TCR beta cDNA libraries carried sample barcodes and UMIs. TCRdb re-called the 5' RACE reads with MiXCR, one entry per CDR3 protein. The data contain 58,000 or so distinct CDR3 sequences, about a quarter of them singletons. The table lists this clonotype with a few counts. Its antigen is not known. V shed 5 bases and J 10 bases; nucleotides not matched to a gene: 3. The V gene's germline CDR1 is SGHTA and CDR2 FQGNSA. There are 12 residues in the CDR3. The chain is built from TRBV7-2 and TRBJ2-1; TRBD2 aligns across 9 bases. The source is a man aged 18-30 years who had mild COVID-19 (a few samples of this study predate the infection). Cell type and time point are not known. The material sequenced was PBMCs or a T cell subset sorted from them (not recorded which). CDR3 nucleotide sequence: TGTGCCAGCAGCCTCGGGACTAGCGAGCAGTTCTTC. Translating it yields CASSLGTSEQFF. Looking up the rest from reference TRBV7-2 and TRBJ2-1 gives the full variable domain: GAGVSQSPSNKVTEKGKDVELRCDPISGHTALYWYRQSLGQGLEFLIYFQGNSAPDKSGLPSDRFSAERTGGSVSTLTIQRTQQEDSAVYLCASSLGTSEQFFGPGTRLTVL.